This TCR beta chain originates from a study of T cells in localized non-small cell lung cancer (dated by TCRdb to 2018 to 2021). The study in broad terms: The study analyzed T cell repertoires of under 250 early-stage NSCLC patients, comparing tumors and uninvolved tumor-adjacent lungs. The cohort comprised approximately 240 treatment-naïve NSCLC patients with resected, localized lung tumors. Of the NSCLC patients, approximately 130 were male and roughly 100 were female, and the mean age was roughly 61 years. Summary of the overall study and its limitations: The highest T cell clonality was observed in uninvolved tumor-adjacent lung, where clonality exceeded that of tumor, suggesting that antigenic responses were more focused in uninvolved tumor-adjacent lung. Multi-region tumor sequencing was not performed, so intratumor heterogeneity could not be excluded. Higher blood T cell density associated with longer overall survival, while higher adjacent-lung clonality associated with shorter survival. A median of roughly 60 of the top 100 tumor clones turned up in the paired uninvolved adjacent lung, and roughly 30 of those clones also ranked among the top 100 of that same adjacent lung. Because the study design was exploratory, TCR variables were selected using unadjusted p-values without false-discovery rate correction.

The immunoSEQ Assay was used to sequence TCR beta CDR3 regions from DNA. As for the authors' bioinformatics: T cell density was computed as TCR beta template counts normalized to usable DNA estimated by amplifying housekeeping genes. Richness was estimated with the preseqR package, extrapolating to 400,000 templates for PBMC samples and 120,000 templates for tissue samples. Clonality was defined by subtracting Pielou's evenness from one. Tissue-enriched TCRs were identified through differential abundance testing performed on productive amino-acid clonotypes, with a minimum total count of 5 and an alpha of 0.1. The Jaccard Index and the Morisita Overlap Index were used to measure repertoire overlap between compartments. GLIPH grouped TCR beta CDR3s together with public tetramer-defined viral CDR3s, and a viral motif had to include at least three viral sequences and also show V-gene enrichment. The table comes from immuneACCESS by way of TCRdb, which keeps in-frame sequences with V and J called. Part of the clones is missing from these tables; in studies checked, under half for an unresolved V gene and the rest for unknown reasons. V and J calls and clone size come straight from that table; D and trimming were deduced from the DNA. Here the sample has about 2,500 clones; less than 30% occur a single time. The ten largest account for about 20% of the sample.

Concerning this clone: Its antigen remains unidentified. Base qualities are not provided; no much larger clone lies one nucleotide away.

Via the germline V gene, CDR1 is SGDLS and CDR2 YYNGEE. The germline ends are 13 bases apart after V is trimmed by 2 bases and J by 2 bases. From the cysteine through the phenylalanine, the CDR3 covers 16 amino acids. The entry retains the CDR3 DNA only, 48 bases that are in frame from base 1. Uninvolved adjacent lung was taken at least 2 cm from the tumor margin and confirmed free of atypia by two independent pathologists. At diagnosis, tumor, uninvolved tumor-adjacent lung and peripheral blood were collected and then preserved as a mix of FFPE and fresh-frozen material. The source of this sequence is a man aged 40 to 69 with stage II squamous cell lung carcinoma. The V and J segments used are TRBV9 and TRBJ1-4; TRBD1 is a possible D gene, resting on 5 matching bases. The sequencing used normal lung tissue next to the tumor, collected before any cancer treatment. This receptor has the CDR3 CASSVGRANTNEKLFF. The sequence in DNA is TGTGCCAGCAGCGTCGGCAGGGCGAATACTAATGAAAAACTGTTTTTT.